The subject of this entry is one TCR beta chain. This sample was included in a study of OX40 agonist ivuxolimab in advanced cancers. Assay used: immunoSEQ multiplex PCR; TCRdb lists only in-frame clones, some missing. The repertoire consists of 65,000 to 90,000 clones, with approximately 85% occurring once and the leading ten covering approximately 0.61%. Excluded were patients having autoimmune disease history or systemic immunosuppression. V lost 8 bases to trimming and J lost 0 bases, with 8 bases between them. The CDR3 loop spans 13 amino acids. The germline V gene encodes CDR1 MRHNA and CDR2 SNTAGT.

The chain links TRBV6-4 to TRBJ1-5; D call uncertain. The sequence was collected from an adult with an advanced solid tumor such as melanoma, head and neck, liver or kidney cancer. The material sequenced was CD4+ or CD8+ T cells sorted from blood, taken in a trial of the OX40 agonist ivuxolimab. CDR3 sequence (DNA): TGTGCCAGCGCCACAAATAGCAATCAGCCCCAGCATTTT. This gives the protein CASATNSNQPQHF.